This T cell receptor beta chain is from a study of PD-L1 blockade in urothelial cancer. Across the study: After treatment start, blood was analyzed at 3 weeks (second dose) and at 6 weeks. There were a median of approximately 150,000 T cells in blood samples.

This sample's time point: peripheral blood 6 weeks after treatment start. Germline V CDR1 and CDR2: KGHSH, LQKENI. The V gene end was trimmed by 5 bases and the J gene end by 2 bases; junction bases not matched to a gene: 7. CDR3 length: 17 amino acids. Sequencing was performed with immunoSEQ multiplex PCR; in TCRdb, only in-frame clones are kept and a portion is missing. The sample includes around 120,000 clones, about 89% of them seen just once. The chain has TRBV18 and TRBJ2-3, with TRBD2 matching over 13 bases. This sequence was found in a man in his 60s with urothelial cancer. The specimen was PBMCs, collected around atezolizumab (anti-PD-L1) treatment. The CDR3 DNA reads TGTGCCAGCTCAGAGCGACTAGCGGGAGGATACACAGATACGCAGTATTTT. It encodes CASSERLAGGYTDTQYF.